A single sample is the source of the 9 T cell receptor beta chains below, sequenced in a study of human T cells and chemical hapten exposure. TCRdb processed the RACE reads anew with MiXCR; each CDR3 protein has one entry. This table holds roughly 40,000 distinct CDR3 sequences, around a tenth found once. The time point denotes: patch test 2, 6 weeks after DPC sensitization. Sample treatment: therapeutic diphenylcyclopropenone sensitization with weekly scalp DPC. Total RNA came from unfractionated whole blood. This sample comprised whole blood, obtained in connection with sensitization to the hapten diphenylcyclopropenone (DPC). The receptors shown here come from a woman in her thirties with alopecia areata. Some clones in this sample may be carry-over from other donors' samples.

In its sample, this clonotype was seen a few times. CDR3 sequence reads: CASRNGGSSYEQYF. Here the CDR3 DNA reads TGTGCCAGCAGGAACGGGGGGAGCTCCTACGAGCAGTACTTC. The chain is built from TRBV6-2 or TRBV6-3 and TRBJ2-7; TRBD2 aligns across 7 bases. The CDR3 covers 14 residues. V shed 6 bases and J 0 bases; nucleotides not matched to a gene: 5. Per the germline V gene, CDR1 is MNHEY and CDR2 is SVGEGT.

In its sample, this clonotype was seen many times. The V and J genes are TRBV2 and TRBJ1-1; D is uncertain. The CDR3 extends over 12 amino acids. CDR1 is SNHLY and CDR2 is FYNNEI in the germline V gene. Trimming pared 10 bases from V and 0 bases from J, leaving 9 bases between. In DNA, the CDR3 is TGTGCCACCCTCGGGGTGAACACTGAAGCTTTCTTT. Translated, it gives CATLGVNTEAFF.

The V and J genes are TRBV6-5 and TRBJ1-1; D possibly corresponds to TRBD1 (6 bases). Deletions cut 5 bases from V and 4 bases from J, with 17 bases between. The CDR3 extends over 15 amino acids. Per germline, CDR1 MNHEY and CDR2 SVGAGI. The chain's CDR3 is CASSHPSGHTTEAFF. The CDR3 region has the DNA TGTGCCAGCAGTCACCCATCGGGACACACCACTGAAGCTTTCTTT.

The sample holds a few counts of this clonotype. The gene calls are TRBV25-1 and TRBJ1-3; no reliable D call. This CDR3 has 13 residues. Germline V gene sequence: CDR1 MGHDK, CDR2 SYGVNS. Trimming took off 5 bases at V and 0 bases at J, with 5 bases between the two ends. The CDR3 protein is CASSLFSGNTIYF. The CDR3 DNA reads TGTGCCAGCAGTCTGTTCTCTGGAAACACCATATATTTT.

The table lists this clonotype with many counts. V and J are TRBV7-2 and TRBJ1-5; D not certain. Trimming took off 2 bases at V and 2 bases at J, with 4 bases between the two ends. Per germline, CDR1 SGHTA and CDR2 FQGNSA. This CDR3 spans 13 amino acids. In nucleotides, the CDR3 is TGTGCCAGCAGCTTACGAGGCAATCAGCCCCAGCATTTT. Protein product: CASSLRGNQPQHF.

In this sample, this clonotype turned up many times. This chain joins TRBV12-3 or TRBV12-4 and TRBJ1-2, with TRBD1 as a possible D gene (5 bases). This CDR3 has 14 amino acids. Trimming cost V 2 bases and J 4 bases, with 11 bases left between them. In DNA, the CDR3 is TGTGCCAGCAGTTTAAGGGGACCGTTCTATGGCTACACCTTC. It is translated as CASSLRGPFYGYTF.

This clonotype turned up a few times. V is TRBV5-6 and J is TRBJ2-1; the D is unclear. The CDR3 spans 12 residues. CDR1 and CDR2 (germline): SGHDT, YYEEEE. V lost 5 bases and J 5 bases, leaving 8 bases between the germline ends. The chain's CDR3 is CASRKEDNEQFF. The CDR3 DNA reads as TGTGCCAGCAGAAAAGAGGACAATGAGCAGTTCTTC. Supplemented by reference TRBV5-6 and TRBJ2-1, the full variable domain reads DAGVTQSPTHLIKTRGQQVTLRCSPKSGHDTVSWYQQALGQGPQFIFQYYEEEERQRGNFPDRFSGHQFPNYSSELNVNALLLGDSALYLCASRKEDNEQFFGPGTRLTVL.

This clonotype was counted between two and nine times. The rearrangement uses TRBV12-5 and TRBJ2-2, with D unclear. Trimming cost V 0 bases and J 3 bases, with 11 bases left between them. CDR1 and CDR2 from the germline V gene are LGHNT and FRNRAP. The CDR3 is made up of 16 amino acids. The CDR3 reads CASGLVRTDYTGELFF. DNA for the CDR3: TGTGCTAGTGGTTTGGTAAGAACAGACTACACCGGGGAGCTGTTTTTT.

Points on this clonotype: A much larger clone differs by one base, so this may be a read error. The chain has TRBV11-2 and TRBJ2-3; D not certain. Germline V CDR1 and CDR2: SGHAT, FQNNGV. The CDR3 is made up of 13 amino acids. V was clipped by 0 bases and J by 1 base, with 2 bases between them. The CDR3 region has the DNA TGTGCCAGCAGCTTAGAGGGCACAGATACGCAGTATTTT. Amino acids: CASSLEGTDTQYF.